This TCR beta chain was captured by sequencing in a study of T cell responses to AZD1222 COVID-19 vaccine. V dropped 4 bases and J dropped 6 bases, with 12 bases sitting between them. The CDR3 has 14 amino acids. Germline V gives CDR1 MGHRA, CDR2 YSYEKL. Method: immunoSEQ multiplex PCR; TCRdb's copy keeps in-frame clones and lacks some. This table holds roughly 120,000 clones, around 87% found once. A single count supports this clone. This TCR was recovered from an adult in good health. This rearrangement joins TRBV4-1 to TRBJ1-4; the D gene is possibly TRBD1 (6 bases). The material sequenced was peripheral blood, taken on day 0 of AZD1222 vaccination. Here the CDR3 reads CASSPGDWDEKLFF. The CDR3 nucleotides read TGCGCCAGCAGCCCAGGGGATTGGGATGAAAAACTGTTTTTT.